A single sample is the source of the 11 T cell receptor beta chains below, sequenced in a study of blood T cell repertoires in COVID-19. Using immunoSEQ multiplex PCR, the repertoire was profiled, and TCRdb retains in-frame clones only, with some absent. The sample lists tens of thousands of clones, about 86% occurring once. The sample was peripheral blood. Every receptor here comes from a woman aged 80 or older with acute or convalescent COVID-19.

The rearrangement links TRBV11-2 to TRBJ2-1, with TRBD2 matching over 9 bases. The V and J ends lost 2 bases and 5 bases, in that order; junction bases with no gene match: 4. Germline assignment: CDR1 SGHAT and CDR2 FQNNGV. This CDR3 spans 15 amino acids. Here the CDR3 DNA reads TGTGCCAGCAGCTTACTAGCGGGGACAGACAATGAGCAGTTCTTC. The encoded protein is CASSLLAGTDNEQFF.

V usage is TRBV5-1 and J usage is TRBJ2-7; 10 bases agree with TRBD2. CDR1 and CDR2 (germline): SGHRS, YFSETQ. The junction had 14 bases not matched to a gene; V was cut back by 8 bases and J by 3 bases. The CDR3 is made up of 16 amino acids. In nucleotides, the CDR3 is TGCGCCAGGGCTGGGGCGCTTAGCGGGGGGATCTACGAGCAGTACTTC. Residues: CARAGALSGGIYEQYF.

The chain has TRBV18 and TRBJ2-6; D not certain. The germline V gene encodes CDR1 KGHSH and CDR2 LQKENI. The CDR3 has 16 amino acids. The ends were cut back, 3 bases at V and 0 bases at J, with 9 bases in the middle. The chain's CDR3 is CASSPAVRSGANVLTF. CDR3 coding DNA: TGTGCCAGCTCACCGGCAGTCCGCTCTGGGGCCAACGTCCTGACTTTC. Together with reference TRBV18 and TRBJ2-6, the CDR3 gives the full variable domain: NAGVMQNPRHLVRRRGQEARLRCSPMKGHSHVYWYRQLPEEGLKFMVYLQKENIIDESGMPKERFSAEFPKEGPSILRIQQVVRGDSAAYFCASSPAVRSGANVLTFGAGSRLTVL.

The chain employs TRBV24-1 and TRBJ1-2; tentatively, D is TRBD1 (5 bases). V was cut by 10 bases and J by 4 bases, with 18 bases left in between. CDR3 length: 14 amino acids. CDR1 KGHDR and CDR2 SFDVKD come from the germline V gene. The CDR3 protein is CATMPRDLGYGYTF. In nucleotides, the CDR3 is TGTGCCACAATGCCCAGGGATTTAGGCTATGGCTACACCTTC.

The chain has TRBV5-1 and TRBJ2-6; 7 bases map to TRBD1. Unmatched junction bases numbered 3, after V lost 3 bases and J lost 0 bases. In germline, CDR1 is SGHRS, CDR2 YFSETQ. The CDR3 spans 16 residues. For the CDR3, the DNA is TGCGCCAGCAGCTCGACAGGGCACTCTGGGGCCAACGTCCTGACTTTC. Protein sequence: CASSSTGHSGANVLTF. Combining the CDR3 with reference TRBV5-1 and TRBJ2-6 gives the whole variable domain KAGVTQTPRYLIKTRGQQVTLSCSPISGHRSVSWYQQTPGQGLQFLFEYFSETQRNKGNFPGRFSGRQFSNSRSEMNVSTLELGDSALYLCASSSTGHSGANVLTFGAGSRLTVL.

The chain carries TRBV5-1 and TRBJ1-5, with D perhaps TRBD1 (5 bases). CDR3 length: 14 amino acids. CDR1 and CDR2 (germline): SGHRS, YFSETQ. V lost 5 bases, J lost 3 bases, and 12 bases lay in between. CDR3 region: CASSLDSNNQPQHF. CDR3 nucleotide sequence: TGCGCCAGCAGTCTTGACAGCAACAATCAGCCCCAGCATTTT. The entire variable domain, with the rest obtained from reference TRBV5-1 and TRBJ1-5, is as follows: KAGVTQTPRYLIKTRGQQVTLSCSPISGHRSVSWYQQTPGQGLQFLFEYFSETQRNKGNFPGRFSGRQFSNSRSEMNVSTLELGDSALYLCASSLDSNNQPQHFGDGTRLSIL.

The chain links TRBV5-4 to TRBJ2-7; the D gene is possibly TRBD1 (5 bases). Between the trimmed V and J ends, which lost 4 bases and 2 bases, there was a span of 10 bases. The CDR3 has 13 amino acids. The germline V gene encodes CDR1 SGHNT and CDR2 YYREEE (reference sequence). Here the CDR3 reads CASSADTTYEQYF. CDR3 bases: TGTGCCAGCAGCGCGGACACAACCTACGAGCAGTACTTC.

This sequence joins TRBV2 and TRBJ2-7; the D gene is possibly TRBD1 (5 bases). Germline V gene sequence: CDR1 SNHLY, CDR2 FYNNEI. This CDR3 has 13 residues. Between the trimmed V and J ends, which lost 4 bases and 2 bases, there was a span of 9 bases. CDR3 in DNA: TGTGCCAGCAGTGTGGGGCCAGCCTACGAGCAGTACTTC. Protein: CASSVGPAYEQYF. The variable domain in full, with the rest retrieved from reference TRBV2 and TRBJ2-7, is EPEVTQTPSHQVTQMGQEVILRCVPISNHLYFYWYRQILGQKVEFLVSFYNNEISEKSEIFDDQFSVERPDGSNFTLKIRSTKLEDSAMYFCASSVGPAYEQYFGPGTRLTVT.

This clone appeared once. J is TRBJ2-7 and V is TRBV2, with D possibly TRBD2 on 5 matching bases. The CDR3 sequence is 14 residues long. Per the germline V gene, CDR1 is SNHLY and CDR2 is FYNNEI. V was trimmed by 3 bases and J by 0 bases, leaving 9 bases between them. The CDR3 is CASSDGLPSYEQYF. The CDR3 DNA is TGTGCCAGCAGTGACGGACTTCCCTCCTACGAGCAGTACTTC.

This chain joins TRBV18 and TRBJ1-1; the D gene is possibly TRBD1 (6 bases). Germline lookup yields CDR1 KGHSH and CDR2 LQKENI. Trimming took off 2 bases at V and 8 bases at J, with 9 bases between the two ends. This CDR3 has 12 amino acids. CDR3 loop: CASSPGQTEAFF. CDR3 coding DNA: TGTGCCAGCTCACCAGGACAGACCGAAGCTTTCTTT.

This clone was seen once. The chain employs TRBV19 and TRBJ1-2; 7 bases map to TRBD1. This CDR3 contains 14 residues. Looked up from germline, CDR1 is LNHDA and CDR2 is SQIVND (reference sequence). J lost 4 bases, V lost 4 bases, and 6 bases had no gene match. This CDR3 reads CASSTAEGAYGYTF. The DNA of the CDR3 is TGTGCCAGTAGTACCGCGGAGGGGGCCTATGGCTACACCTTC.